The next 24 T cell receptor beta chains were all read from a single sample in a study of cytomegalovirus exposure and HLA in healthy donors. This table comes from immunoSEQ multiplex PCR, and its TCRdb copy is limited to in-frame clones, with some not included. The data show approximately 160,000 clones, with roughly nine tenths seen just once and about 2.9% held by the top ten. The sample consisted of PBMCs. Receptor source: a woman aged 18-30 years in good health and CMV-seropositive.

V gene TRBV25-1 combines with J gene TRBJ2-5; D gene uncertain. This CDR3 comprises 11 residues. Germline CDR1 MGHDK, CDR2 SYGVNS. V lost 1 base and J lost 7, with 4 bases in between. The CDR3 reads CASSESGTQYF. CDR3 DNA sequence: TGTGCCAGCAGTGAATCGGGGACCCAGTACTTC.

CDR3 nucleotide sequence: TGTGCCAGCAGCTTAGGGCAGGGCACCTTCTACGAGCAGTACTTC. This translates into CASSLGQGTFYEQYF. J is TRBJ2-7 and V is TRBV11-2, with a weak D call TRBD1 (5 bases). V dropped 1 base and J dropped 3 bases, with 13 bases sitting between them. There are 15 residues in the CDR3. CDR1 is SGHAT and CDR2 is FQNNGV in the germline V gene.

In DNA form, the CDR3 reads TGCGCCAGCAGAATTACAGGGGGCAGTTACAATGAGCAGTTCTTC. Residues: CASRITGGSYNEQFF. The V and J genes are TRBV10-2 and TRBJ2-1; TRBD1 matches 9 bases. V lost 6 bases and J lost 4; bases outside the gene matches: 7. CDR1 and CDR2 from the germline V gene are WSHSY and SAAADI. The CDR3 has 15 residues.

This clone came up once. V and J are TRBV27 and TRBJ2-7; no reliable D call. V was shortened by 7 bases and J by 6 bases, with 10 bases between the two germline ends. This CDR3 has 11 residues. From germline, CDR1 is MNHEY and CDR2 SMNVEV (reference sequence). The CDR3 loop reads CASKFAREQYF. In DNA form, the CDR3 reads TGTGCCAGCAAATTTGCGCGCGAGCAGTACTTC.

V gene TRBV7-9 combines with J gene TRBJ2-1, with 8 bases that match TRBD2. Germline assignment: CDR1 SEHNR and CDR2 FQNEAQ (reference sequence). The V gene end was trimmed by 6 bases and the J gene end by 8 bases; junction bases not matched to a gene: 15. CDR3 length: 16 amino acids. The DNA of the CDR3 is TGTGCCAGCAGGACAGGAGCGGGAGAACGGGGTCATGAGCAGTTCTTC. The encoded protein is CASRTGAGERGHEQFF.

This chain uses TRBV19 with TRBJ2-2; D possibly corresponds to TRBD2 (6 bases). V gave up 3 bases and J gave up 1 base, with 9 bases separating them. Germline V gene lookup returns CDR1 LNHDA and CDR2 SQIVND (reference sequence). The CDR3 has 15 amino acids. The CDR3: CASSMPGGNTGELFF. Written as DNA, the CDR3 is TGTGCCAGTAGTATGCCCGGGGGGAACACCGGGGAGCTGTTTTTT.

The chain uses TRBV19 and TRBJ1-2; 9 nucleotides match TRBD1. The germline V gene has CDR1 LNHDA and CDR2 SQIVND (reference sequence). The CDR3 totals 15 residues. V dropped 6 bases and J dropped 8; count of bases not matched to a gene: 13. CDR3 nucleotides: TGTGCCAGTAGAGGGACAGGGAGTGAATCTCGAGGCTACACCTTC. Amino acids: CASRGTGSESRGYTF.

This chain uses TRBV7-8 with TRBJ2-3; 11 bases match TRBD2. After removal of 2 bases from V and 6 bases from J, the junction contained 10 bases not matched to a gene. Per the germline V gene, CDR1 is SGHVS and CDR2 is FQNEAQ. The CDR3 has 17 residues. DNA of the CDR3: TGTGCCAGCAGCTTATCCCCTCTAGCGGGGGGCGGGGATACGCAGTATTTT. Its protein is CASSLSPLAGGGDTQYF.

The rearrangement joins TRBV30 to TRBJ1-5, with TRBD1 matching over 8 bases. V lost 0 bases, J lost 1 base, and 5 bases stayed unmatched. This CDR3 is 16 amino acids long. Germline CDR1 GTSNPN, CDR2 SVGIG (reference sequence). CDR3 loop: CAWSVRTGRSNQPQHF. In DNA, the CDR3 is TGTGCCTGGAGTGTAAGGACAGGGCGAAGCAATCAGCCCCAGCATTTT.

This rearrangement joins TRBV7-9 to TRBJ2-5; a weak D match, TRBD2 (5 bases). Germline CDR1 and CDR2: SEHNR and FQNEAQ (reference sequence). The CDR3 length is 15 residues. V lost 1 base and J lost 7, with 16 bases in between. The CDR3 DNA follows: TGTGCCAGCAGCTTAGAGTCCGGGCTAGGAGGGACCCAGTACTTC. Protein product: CASSLESGLGGTQYF. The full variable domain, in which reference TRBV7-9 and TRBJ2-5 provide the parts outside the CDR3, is DTGVSQNPRHKITKRGQNVTFRCDPISEHNRLYWYRQTLGQGPEFLTYFQNEAQLEKSRLLSDRFSAERPKGSFSTLEIQRTEQGDSAMYLCASSLESGLGGTQYFGPGTRLLVL.

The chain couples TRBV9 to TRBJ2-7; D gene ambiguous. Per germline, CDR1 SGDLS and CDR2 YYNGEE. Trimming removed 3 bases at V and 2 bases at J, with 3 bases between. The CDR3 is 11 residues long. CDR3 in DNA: TGTGCCAGCAGCGCGGCCTACGAGCAGTACTTC. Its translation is CASSAAYEQYF.

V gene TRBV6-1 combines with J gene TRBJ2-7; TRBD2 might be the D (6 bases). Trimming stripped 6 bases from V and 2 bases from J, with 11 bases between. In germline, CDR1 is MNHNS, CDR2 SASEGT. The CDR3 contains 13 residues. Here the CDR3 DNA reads TGTGCCAGCAGCGCCCGGGGGACCTACGAGCAGTACTTC. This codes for CASSARGTYEQYF.

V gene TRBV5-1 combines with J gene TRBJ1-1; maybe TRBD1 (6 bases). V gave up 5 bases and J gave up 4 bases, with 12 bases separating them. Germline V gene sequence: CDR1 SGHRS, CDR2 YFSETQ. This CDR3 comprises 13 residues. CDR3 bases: TGCGCCAGCAGTTATACAGGGCCCACTGAAGCTTTCTTT. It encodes CASSYTGPTEAFF.

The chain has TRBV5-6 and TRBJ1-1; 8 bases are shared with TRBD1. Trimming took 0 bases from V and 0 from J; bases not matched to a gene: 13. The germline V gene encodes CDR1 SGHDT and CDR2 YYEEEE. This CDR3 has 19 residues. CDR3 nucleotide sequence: TGTGCCAGCAGCTTGGCCTTCGGACAGGGACGGCTCATGAACACTGAAGCTTTCTTT. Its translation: CASSLAFGQGRLMNTEAFF.

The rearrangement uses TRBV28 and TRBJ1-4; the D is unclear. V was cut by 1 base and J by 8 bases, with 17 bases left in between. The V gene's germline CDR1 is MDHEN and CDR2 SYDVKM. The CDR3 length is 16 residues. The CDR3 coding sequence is TGTGCCAGCAGTTTATTCCCTGGTGTTAGTAAGGAAAAACTGTTTTTT. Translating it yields CASSLFPGVSKEKLFF. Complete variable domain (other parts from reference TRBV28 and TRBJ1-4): DVKVTQSSRYLVKRTGEKVFLECVQDMDHENMFWYRQDPGLGLRLIYFSYDVKMKEKGDIPEGYSVSREKKERFSLILESASTNQTSMYLCASSLFPGVSKEKLFFGSGTQLSVL.

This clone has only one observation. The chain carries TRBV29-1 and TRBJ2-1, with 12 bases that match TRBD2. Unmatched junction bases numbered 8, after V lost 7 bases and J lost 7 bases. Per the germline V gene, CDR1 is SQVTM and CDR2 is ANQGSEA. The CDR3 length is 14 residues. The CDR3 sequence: CSARGLAGSNEQFF. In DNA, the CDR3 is TGCAGCGCCCGAGGACTAGCGGGGTCAAATGAGCAGTTCTTC.

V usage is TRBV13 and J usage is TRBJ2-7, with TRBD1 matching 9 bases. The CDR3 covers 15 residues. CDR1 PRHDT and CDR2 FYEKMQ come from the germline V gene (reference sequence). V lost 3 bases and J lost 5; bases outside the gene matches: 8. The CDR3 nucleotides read TGTGCCAGCAGCTTTGGCCCGGACAGGGGCCACGAGCAGTACTTC. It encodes CASSFGPDRGHEQYF.

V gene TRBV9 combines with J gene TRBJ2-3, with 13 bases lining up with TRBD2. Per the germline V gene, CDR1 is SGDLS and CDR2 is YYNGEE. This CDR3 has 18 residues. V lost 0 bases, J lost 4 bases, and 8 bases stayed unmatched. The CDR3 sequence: CASSVAMRLAGGPDTQYF. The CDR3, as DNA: TGTGCCAGCAGCGTAGCTATGAGACTAGCGGGAGGCCCAGATACGCAGTATTTT.

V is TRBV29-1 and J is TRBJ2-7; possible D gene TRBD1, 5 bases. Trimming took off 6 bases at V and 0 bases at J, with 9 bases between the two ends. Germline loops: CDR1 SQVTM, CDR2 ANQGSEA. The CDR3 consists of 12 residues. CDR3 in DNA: TGCAGCGTGCTGGGGCTCTCCTACGAGCAGTACTTC. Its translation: CSVLGLSYEQYF.

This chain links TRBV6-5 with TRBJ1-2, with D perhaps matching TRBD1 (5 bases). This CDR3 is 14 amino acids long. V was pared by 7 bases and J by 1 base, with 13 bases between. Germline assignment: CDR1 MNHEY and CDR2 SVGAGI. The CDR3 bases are TGTGCCAGCACCCCAGGGCAATGTAACTATGGCTACACCTTC. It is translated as CASTPGQCNYGYTF.

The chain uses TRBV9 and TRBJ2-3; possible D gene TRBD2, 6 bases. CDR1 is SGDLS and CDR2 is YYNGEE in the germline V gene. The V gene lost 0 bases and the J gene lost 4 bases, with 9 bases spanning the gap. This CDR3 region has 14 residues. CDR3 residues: CASSVEASADTQYF. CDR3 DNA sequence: TGTGCCAGCAGCGTAGAAGCTAGCGCAGATACGCAGTATTTT.

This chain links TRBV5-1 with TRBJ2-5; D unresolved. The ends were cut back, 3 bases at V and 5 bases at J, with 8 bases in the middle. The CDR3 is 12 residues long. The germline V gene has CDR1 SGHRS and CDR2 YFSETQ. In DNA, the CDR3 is TGCGCCAGCAGCTCCGGAGAGGAGACCCAGTACTTC. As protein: CASSSGEETQYF.

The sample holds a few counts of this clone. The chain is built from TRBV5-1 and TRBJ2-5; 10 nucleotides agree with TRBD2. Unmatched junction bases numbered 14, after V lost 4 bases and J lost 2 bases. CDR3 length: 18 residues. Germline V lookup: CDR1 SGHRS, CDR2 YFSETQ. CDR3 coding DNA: TGCGCCAGCAGCGAGCGGGGGGGCTTTCTTTTTTCTCAAGAGACCCAGTACTTC. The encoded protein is CASSERGGFLFSQETQYF.

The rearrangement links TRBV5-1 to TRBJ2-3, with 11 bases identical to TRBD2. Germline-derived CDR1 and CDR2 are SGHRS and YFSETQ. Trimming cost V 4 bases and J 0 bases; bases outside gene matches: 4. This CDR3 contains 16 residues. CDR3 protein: CASSTTSGTSTDTQYF. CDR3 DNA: TGCGCCAGCAGCACGACTAGCGGGACTAGCACAGATACGCAGTATTTT.